Each of the 28 T cell receptor beta chains below was sequenced from the same sample in a study of cytomegalovirus exposure and HLA in healthy donors. The PCR was carried out with 60 Vbeta primers and 13 Jbeta primers. Clones were read by immunoSEQ multiplex PCR, and TCRdb kept only the in-frame ones, dropping some. The profile shows some 150,000 clones, roughly 80% of them singletons. The sequencing input was PBMCs. Receptor source: a woman aged 18-29 years in good health and CMV-seronegative.

The chain combines TRBV25-1 with TRBJ2-2; D remains ambiguous. Trimming shortened V by 4 bases and J by 7 bases, and 7 bases separated the two germline ends. Germline values: CDR1 MGHDK, CDR2 SYGVNS. This CDR3 region has 12 residues. The CDR3 nucleotides read TGTGCCAGCAGTGTTGGAGACGGGGAGCTGTTTTTT. It yields the protein CASSVGDGELFF. The whole variable domain, filled in from reference TRBV25-1 and TRBJ2-2, reads EADIYQTPRYLVIGTGKKITLECSQTMGHDKMYWYQQDPGMELHLIHYSYGVNSTEKGDLSSESTVSRIRTEHFPLTLESARPSHTSQYLCASSVGDGELFFGEGSRLTVL.

This clone was seen more than once but under ten times. The rearrangement uses TRBV5-1 and TRBJ2-3; 7 bases fit TRBD1. Unmatched junction bases numbered 4, after V lost 3 bases and J lost 3 bases. The CDR3 extends over 14 amino acids. CDR1 is SGHRS and CDR2 is YFSETQ in the germline V gene. CDR3 sequence reads: CASSWTGETDTQYF. In nucleotides, the CDR3 is TGCGCCAGCAGCTGGACAGGAGAGACAGATACGCAGTATTTT.

The rearrangement uses TRBV5-6 and TRBJ2-5, with D possibly matching TRBD1 (6 bases). This CDR3 comprises 14 residues. Per germline, CDR1 SGHDT and CDR2 YYEEEE. V lost 4 bases and J lost 1, with 11 bases in between. In DNA form, the CDR3 reads TGTGCCAGCAGCCGGTGGGACATCCAAGAGACCCAGTACTTC. Protein sequence: CASSRWDIQETQYF.

The chain recombines TRBV5-1 with TRBJ1-2; 8 nucleotides align to TRBD1. CDR1 is SGHRS, CDR2 YFSETQ, per germline. V trimming: 0 bases; J trimming: 5 bases; junction bases outside the gene matches: 9. The CDR3 spans 16 residues. CDR3 sequence (DNA): TGCGCCAGCAGCTTGGTCCCCCGGGACAGGACTTATGGCTACACCTTC. Protein: CASSLVPRDRTYGYTF.

The CDR3 here is CASSTGQGAGANVLTF. CDR3 bases: TGTGCCAGTAGTACAGGACAGGGAGCTGGGGCCAACGTCCTGACTTTC. The rearrangement joins TRBV19 to TRBJ2-6; 8 bases are shared with TRBD1. J lost 2 bases, V lost 4 bases, and 4 bases had no gene match. Germline V gives CDR1 LNHDA, CDR2 SQIVND (reference sequence). There are 16 residues in the CDR3.

This clone was seen more than once but under ten times. CDR3 sequence (DNA): TGTGCCAGCAGTTACTCACCTCAAGCAGGCGTCCTGACTTTC. Its translation: CASSYSPQAGVLTF. The V and J genes are TRBV6-6 and TRBJ2-6; no reliable D call. V lost 0 bases to trimming and J lost 12 bases, with 12 bases between them. The germline CDR1 and CDR2 sequences are MNHNY and SVGAGI (reference sequence). This CDR3 region has 14 residues.

CDR3 in amino acids: CASSLGGESDTQYF. For the CDR3, the DNA is TGTGCCAGCAGTTTAGGAGGGGAGTCCGATACGCAGTATTTT. The chain is built from TRBV27 and TRBJ2-3; possibly TRBD2 for D (6 bases). The V and J ends lost 2 bases and 6 bases respectively, with 12 bases between them. The germline V gene has CDR1 MNHEY and CDR2 SMNVEV (reference sequence). The CDR3 is 14 amino acids.

The chain combines TRBV7-2 with TRBJ2-3; 7 bases agree with TRBD2. V trimming: 5 bases; J trimming: 9 bases; junction bases outside the gene matches: 17. Germline V CDR1 and CDR2: SGHTA, FQGNSA. The CDR3 spans 16 residues. In nucleotides, the CDR3 is TGTGCCAGCAGCGCGCGGGGGTCCCGAGCGGTGGTGACGCAGTATTTT. The encoded protein is CASSARGSRAVVTQYF. Full variable domain (missing parts from reference TRBV7-2 and TRBJ2-3): GAGVSQSPSNKVTEKGKDVELRCDPISGHTALYWYRQSLGQGLEFLIYFQGNSAPDKSGLPSDRFSAERTGGSVSTLTIQRTQQEDSAVYLCASSARGSRAVVTQYFGPGTRLTVL.

This chain uses TRBV19 with TRBJ2-3; 7 bases agree with TRBD1. Germline CDR1 reads LNHDA; CDR2 reads SQIVND (reference sequence). The V segment lost 7 bases and the J segment 3 bases; nucleotides outside the gene matches: 7. The CDR3 spans 14 residues. CDR3 amino acids: CASNQDRSTDTQYF. The CDR3 nucleotides read TGTGCCAGTAATCAGGACAGGTCTACAGATACGCAGTATTTT.

The rearrangement links TRBV6-6 to TRBJ2-7; 11 bases match TRBD2. The V and J ends lost 2 bases and 5 bases, in that order; junction bases with no gene match: 8. Germline CDR1 MNHNY, CDR2 SVGAGI (reference sequence). There are 16 residues in the CDR3. The CDR3 nucleotides are TGTGCCAGCAGTTACGGTATAGCGGGAGGGATCGACGAGCAGTACTTC. This translates into CASSYGIAGGIDEQYF.

The chain couples TRBV5-1 to TRBJ1-1; D is ambiguous. V lost 0 bases and J 4 bases, leaving 10 bases between the germline ends. This CDR3 has 14 residues. Germline V gives CDR1 SGHRS, CDR2 YFSETQ. The CDR3 spells CASSLGLTGTEAFF. The CDR3 nucleotides read TGCGCCAGCAGCTTGGGCCTCACGGGCACTGAAGCTTTCTTT.

The chain is built from TRBV9 and TRBJ2-3, with D hard to call. The CDR3 length is 12 residues. Between the trimmed V and J ends, which lost 4 bases and 4 bases, there was a span of 7 bases. The germline V gene encodes CDR1 SGDLS and CDR2 YYNGEE. CDR3 residues: CASSQNADTQYF. The CDR3 nucleotides are TGTGCCAGCAGCCAGAACGCAGATACGCAGTATTTT.

V usage is TRBV10-3 and J usage is TRBJ2-5; TRBD1 agrees at 7 bases. Trimming removed 5 bases from V and 2 bases from J; junction bases left unmatched: 2. Germline V gene sequence: CDR1 ENHRY, CDR2 SYGVKD. The CDR3 extends over 13 amino acids. This CDR3 reads CAISTGVQETQYF. In DNA form, the CDR3 reads TGTGCCATCAGTACAGGGGTTCAAGAGACCCAGTACTTC.

The gene calls are TRBV5-1 and TRBJ2-5; 8 bases line up with TRBD2. This CDR3 has 14 residues. Looked up from germline, CDR1 is SGHRS and CDR2 is YFSETQ. V was pared by 1 base and J by 5 bases, with 4 bases of the junction left unmatched. CDR3 in DNA: TGCGCCAGCAGCTTGCCGGGACTAGTGGAGACCCAGTACTTC. It codes for CASSLPGLVETQYF. Filled out from reference TRBV5-1 and TRBJ2-5, the complete variable domain reads KAGVTQTPRYLIKTRGQQVTLSCSPISGHRSVSWYQQTPGQGLQFLFEYFSETQRNKGNFPGRFSGRQFSNSRSEMNVSTLELGDSALYLCASSLPGLVETQYFGPGTRLLVL.

The V gene is TRBV5-1, the J gene TRBJ2-5; TRBD2 aligns across 16 bases. The CDR3 runs 17 residues. Trimming cost V 8 bases and J 5 bases; bases outside gene matches: 12. Looked up from germline, CDR1 is SGHRS and CDR2 is YFSETQ. The DNA for the CDR3 is TGCGCCAGTATTTCCGGGACTAGCGGGAGGGCCGGGGAGACCCAGTACTTC. It codes for CASISGTSGRAGETQYF.

This clone was seen more than once but under ten times. The chain employs TRBV10-3 and TRBJ2-6; the match to TRBD2 covers 9 bases. Trimming cost V 6 bases and J 2 bases; bases outside gene matches: 5. The germline V gene encodes CDR1 ENHRY and CDR2 SYGVKD. The CDR3 extends over 16 amino acids. CDR3 in amino acids: CAIRISGSAGANVLTF. The CDR3 DNA sequence: TGTGCCATCAGGATTAGCGGGAGCGCTGGGGCCAACGTCCTGACTTTC.

The chain employs TRBV7-2 and TRBJ2-5; D might be TRBD1 (7 bases). V lost 2 bases and J 5 bases, leaving 18 bases between the germline ends. Germline assignment: CDR1 SGHTA and CDR2 FQGNSA. The CDR3 covers 16 residues. CDR3 amino acids: CASSLSQGGAWETQYF. In nucleotides, the CDR3 is TGTGCCAGCAGCTTAAGCCAGGGGGGAGCCTGGGAGACCCAGTACTTC. Looking up the rest from reference TRBV7-2 and TRBJ2-5 gives the full variable domain: GAGVSQSPSNKVTEKGKDVELRCDPISGHTALYWYRQSLGQGLEFLIYFQGNSAPDKSGLPSDRFSAERTGGSVSTLTIQRTQQEDSAVYLCASSLSQGGAWETQYFGPGTRLLVL.

This chain connects TRBV11-3 to TRBJ2-2, with a possible D match to TRBD1 (5 bases). V gave up 6 bases and J gave up 0 bases, with 11 bases separating them. The V gene's germline CDR1 is SGHNT and CDR2 YENEEA. The CDR3 contains 15 residues. The CDR3 coding sequence is TGTGCCAGCAGAGCAGCCAGGGCGAACACCGGGGAGCTGTTTTTT. Translation: CASRAARANTGELFF.

This clone was found a few times. This sequence joins TRBV6-5 and TRBJ2-2; 7 nucleotides line up with TRBD2. Germline V gene data show CDR1 as MNHEY and CDR2 as SVGAGI. Unmatched junction bases numbered 11, after V lost 8 bases and J lost 5 bases. The CDR3 is 15 residues long. The CDR3 here is CASGRSGRATGELFF. For the CDR3, the DNA is TGTGCCAGCGGGCGGTCAGGGAGGGCGACCGGGGAGCTGTTTTTT.

The V gene is TRBV5-4, the J gene TRBJ2-7, with 9 bases lining up with TRBD2. The CDR3 runs to 15 residues. Germline trimming cut 4 bases from V and 0 bases from J; bases unmatched to any gene: 5. Germline V gene data show CDR1 as SGHNT and CDR2 as YYREEE (reference sequence). The CDR3 sequence: CASSRSGRSSYEQYF. Here the CDR3 DNA reads TGTGCCAGCAGCCGTAGCGGGAGAAGCTCCTACGAGCAGTACTTC.

The chain uses TRBV7-8 and TRBJ2-1, with unresolved D. The germline V gene has CDR1 SGHVS and CDR2 FQNEAQ. Between the trimmed V and J ends, which lost 6 bases and 0 bases, there was a span of 15 bases. This CDR3 comprises 16 residues. CDR3 bases: TGTGCCAGCAGTTCTGGTTCCCCTAGCTCCTACAATGAGCAGTTCTTC. It codes for CASSSGSPSSYNEQFF.

Here the CDR3 reads CASSFSGRPETQYF. The CDR3 nucleotides are TGTGCCAGCAGCTTTAGCGGGAGGCCAGAGACCCAGTACTTC. This chain joins TRBV5-4 and TRBJ2-5, with 10 bases identical to TRBD2. This CDR3 is 14 amino acids long. From germline, CDR1 is SGHNT and CDR2 YYREEE (reference sequence). The V and J ends lost 2 bases and 4 bases, in that order; junction bases with no gene match: 2.

J is TRBJ2-7 and V is TRBV19; TRBD1 matches 7 bases. Germline loops: CDR1 LNHDA, CDR2 SQIVND (reference sequence). V shed 7 bases and J 11 bases; nucleotides not matched to a gene: 14. The CDR3 length is 13 residues. The CDR3 sequence is CASTGTARRIEYF. The CDR3 DNA is TGTGCCAGTACCGGGACAGCCCGGAGAATAGAGTACTTC. Based on the CDR3 plus reference TRBV19 and TRBJ2-7, the full variable domain is DGGITQSPKYLFRKEGQNVTLSCEQNLNHDAMYWYRQDPGQGLRLIYYSQIVNDFQKGDIAEGYSVSREKKESFPLTVTSAQKNPTAFYLCASTGTARRIEYFGPGTRLTVT.

The gene calls are TRBV14 and TRBJ2-2; 7 nucleotides agree with TRBD2. The CDR3 loop spans 16 amino acids. CDR1 is SGHDN, CDR2 FVKESK, per germline. The J segment lost 5 bases and the V segment lost 2 bases, leaving 8 bases of the junction unmatched. CDR3 DNA: TGTGCCAGCAGCCAAACAACCGGGACTACAACCGGGGAGCTGTTTTTT. This sequence encodes CASSQTTGTTTGELFF. The variable domain in full, with the rest retrieved from reference TRBV14 and TRBJ2-2, is EAGVTQFPSHSVIEKGQTVTLRCDPISGHDNLYWYRRVMGKEIKFLLHFVKESKQDESGMPNNRFLAERTGGTYSTLKVQPAELEDSGVYFCASSQTTGTTTGELFFGEGSRLTVL.

In DNA form, the CDR3 reads TGTGCCTGTGAACAGGGGGCTGGAAACACCATATATTTT. Translating it yields CACEQGAGNTIYF. V is TRBV30 and J is TRBJ1-3, with 8 bases identical to TRBD1. Per the germline V gene, CDR1 is GTSNPN and CDR2 is SVGIG (reference sequence). The CDR3 extends over 13 amino acids. Trimming removed 6 bases from V and 2 bases from J; junction bases left unmatched: 3.

This clone was seen just once. This chain connects TRBV11-1 to TRBJ2-5, with TRBD1 matching over 8 bases. The end of the DNA is better explained by TRBJ2-7, so the J call may be wrong. The germline CDR1 and CDR2 sequences are SGHAT and FQDESV (reference sequence). The length of the CDR3 is 12 residues. The CDR3 here is CASGQGSYEQYF. The CDR3 DNA reads TGTGCCAGCGGACAGGGTTCCTACGAGCAGTACTTC.

This chain links TRBV7-2 with TRBJ2-3, with 7 positions matching TRBD2. Trimming took 11 bases from V and 3 from J; bases not matched to a gene: 8. The CDR3 runs to 13 residues. Germline CDR1 and CDR2: SGHTA and FQGNSA. The CDR3 coding sequence is TGTGCCGGAACCCGGACTAGTACAGATACGCAGTATTTT. This sequence encodes CAGTRTSTDTQYF.

V is TRBV11-2 and J is TRBJ2-3, with D possibly TRBD1 on 6 matching bases. Germline-derived CDR1 and CDR2 are SGHAT and FQNNGV. CDR3 length: 16 residues. Trimming removed 4 bases at V and 2 bases at J, with 16 bases between. This chain's CDR3 is CASSSGRTDFTDTQYF. CDR3 sequence (DNA): TGTGCCAGCAGCTCGGGAAGGACAGACTTCACAGATACGCAGTATTTT.